Detailed here is one TCR beta chain. Other DNA sequences in this specimen translate into the identical CDR3. In the authors' workflow: Reference gene primer amplification gave nucleated cell count estimates. Method: immunoSEQ multiplex PCR; TCRdb's copy keeps in-frame clones and lacks some. V, J and clone size reflect that table, while D and trimming were determined from the DNA. The table shows roughly 300,000 clones, with about 85% occurring only once. The data belong to a study of blood T cell repertoires in COVID-19. Study overall: In each case, the material was cDNA or gDNA derived from T cells, B-cell-depleted T cells, or PBMCs.

This clonotype was obtained from a woman between 25 and 40 years old who had recovered from COVID-19. What was sequenced was PBMCs or T cells enriched from blood (not recorded which).

The CDR3: CASSYISNTEAFF. CDR3 sequence (DNA): TGTGCCAGCAGTTACATATCGAACACTGAAGCTTTCTTT. The chain employs TRBV6-5 and TRBJ1-1; D gene uncertain. CDR1 is MNHEY and CDR2 is SVGAGI in the germline V gene. V was cut by 2 bases and J by 1 base, with 5 bases left in between. CDR3 size: 13 residues.